Sequencing of this T cell receptor beta chain was carried out in a study of Graves' ophthalmopathy and Graves' hyperthyroidism. Note on this clonotype: A read error may be the cause here, since a much bigger clone is one base away.

Establishment of the diagnosis relied upon clinical symptoms, serum thyroxine, TRAb, thyroid ultrasound and orbital computed tomography. As the template, RNA transcripts were used to amplify TCR beta CDR3 regions. In the first round, RT-PCR was carried out with HTBI primers, and a multiplex PCR formed the second round. TCRdb ran MiXCR on the multiplex PCR reads and lists one entry per CDR3 protein. The sample includes about 620,000 distinct CDR3 sequences, 22% seen only once; the top ten take approximately 7.7%. The clonotype was recovered from a woman under 30 with stable Graves' hyperthyroidism. Some clones in this sample may be carry-over from other donors' samples. Material for sequencing was peripheral blood.

The CDR3 here is CATSTDTGELCF. CDR3 DNA: TGTGCCACCTCTACAGACACCGGGGAGCTGTGTTTT. V gene TRBV24-1 combines with J gene TRBJ2-2; D perhaps matches TRBD2 (5 bases). The CDR3 is 12 amino acids. Germline CDR1 reads KGHDR; CDR2 reads SFDVKD.